This is a list of T cell receptor beta chains from one sample in a study of cytomegalovirus exposure and HLA in healthy donors. Profiling relied on immunoSEQ multiplex PCR, and the TCRdb table lists in-frame clones only, not all of them. This sample has under 100,000 clones, with 77% found just once. Sequencing input: PBMCs. The receptors were sampled from a boy aged 10-17 years in good health and CMV-seronegative. Both conserved end residues are part of each CDR3. The order of the fields is CDR3 protein, CDR3 DNA, J gene, CDR3 length, V gene, D gene. The D gene is left open where the match is weak.

CASSSGTGINEQFF TGTGCCAGCAGTTCCGGGACAGGGATCAATGAGCAGTTCTTC TRBJ2-1 14 TRBV7-9 TRBD1
CSVKGRVGTDTQYF TGCAGCGTTAAGGGCAGGGTGGGCACAGATACGCAGTATTTT TRBJ2-3 14 TRBV29-1 -
CASSSRTSGATYEQYF TGTGCCAGCAGCTCCCGGACTAGCGGGGCAACCTACGAGCAGTACTTC TRBJ2-7 16 TRBV7-9 TRBD2
CASSSGWATSGNNEQFF TGTGCCAGCAGCTCGGGATGGGCGACTAGCGGGAATAATGAGCAGTTCTTC TRBJ2-1 17 TRBV7-2 TRBD2
CATSRVLRIGTDTQYF TGTGCCACCAGCAGAGTGCTCAGGATCGGCACAGATACGCAGTATTTT TRBJ2-3 16 TRBV15 -
CATGGGGQPQHF TGTGCCACGGGAGGGGGGGGTCAGCCCCAGCATTTT TRBJ1-5 12 TRBV27 -
CASSSGTFNTEAFF TGTGCCAGCAGTTCCGGGACTTTCAACACTGAAGCTTTCTTT TRBJ1-1 14 TRBV6-5 -
CASSPGTGGYEQYF TGTGCCAGCAGCCCTGGGACAGGGGGCTACGAGCAGTACTTC TRBJ2-7 14 TRBV5-4 TRBD1
CASRALDASGANVLTF TGCGCCAGCAGAGCTCTAGATGCCTCTGGGGCCAACGTCCTGACTTTC TRBJ2-6 16 TRBV4-1 -
CASSEPGGAGNTIYF TGTGCCAGCAGTGAGCCAGGGGGCGCAGGGAACACCATATATTTT TRBJ1-3 15 TRBV2 TRBD1
CASSPTRPGGSYEQYF TGTGCCAGCAGCCCTACCAGGCCGGGGGGCTCCTACGAGCAGTACTTC TRBJ2-7 16 TRBV5-5 TRBD2
CASSPVGLAGNTQYF TGTGCCAGCTCACCAGTAGGACTAGCGGGAAATACGCAGTATTTT TRBJ2-3 15 TRBV18 TRBD2
CASSLTGTEQYF TGTGCCAGCAGTTTGACAGGGACCGAGCAGTACTTC TRBJ2-7 12 TRBV25-1 TRBD1
CASSEMEGRGEKLFF TGTGCCAGCAGTGAAATGGAGGGGAGGGGCGAAAAACTGTTTTTT TRBJ1-4 15 TRBV6-1 -
CASTRAPGDSPLHF TGTGCCAGCACCCGGGCCCCAGGGGATTCACCCCTCCACTTT TRBJ1-6 14 TRBV7-2 -